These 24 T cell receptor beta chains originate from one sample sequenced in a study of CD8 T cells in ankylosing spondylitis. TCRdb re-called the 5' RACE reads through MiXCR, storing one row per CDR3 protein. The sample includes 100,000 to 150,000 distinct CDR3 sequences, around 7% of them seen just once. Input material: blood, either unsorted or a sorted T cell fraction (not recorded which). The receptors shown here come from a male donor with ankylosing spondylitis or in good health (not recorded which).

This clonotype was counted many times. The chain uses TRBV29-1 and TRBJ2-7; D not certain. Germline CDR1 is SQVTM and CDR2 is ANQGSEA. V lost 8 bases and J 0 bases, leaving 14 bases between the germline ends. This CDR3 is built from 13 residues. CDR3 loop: CSMMTGISYEQYF. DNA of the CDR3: TGCAGCATGATGACTGGAATCTCCTACGAGCAGTACTTC.

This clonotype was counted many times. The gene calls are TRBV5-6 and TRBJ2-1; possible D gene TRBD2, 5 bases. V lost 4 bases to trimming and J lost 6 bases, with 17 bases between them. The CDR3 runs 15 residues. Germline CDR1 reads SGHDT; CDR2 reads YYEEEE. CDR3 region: CASSPGLRALNEQFF. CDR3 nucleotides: TGTGCCAGCAGCCCCGGACTGAGGGCCCTCAATGAGCAGTTCTTC.

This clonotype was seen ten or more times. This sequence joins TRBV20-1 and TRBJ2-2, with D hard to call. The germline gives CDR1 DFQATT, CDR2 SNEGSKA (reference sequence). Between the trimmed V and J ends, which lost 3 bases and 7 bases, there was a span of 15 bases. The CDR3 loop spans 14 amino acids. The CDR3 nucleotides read TGCAGTGCTAGCGGATTCTCCCGAGGCGGGGAGCTGTTTTTT. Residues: CSASGFSRGGELFF.

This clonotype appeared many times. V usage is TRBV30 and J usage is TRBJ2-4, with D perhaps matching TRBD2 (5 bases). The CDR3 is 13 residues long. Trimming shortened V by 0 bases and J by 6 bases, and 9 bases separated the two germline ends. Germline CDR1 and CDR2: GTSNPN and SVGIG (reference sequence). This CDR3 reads CAWSVGRGNIQYF. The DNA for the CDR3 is TGTGCCTGGAGTGTGGGTCGGGGAAACATTCAGTACTTC.

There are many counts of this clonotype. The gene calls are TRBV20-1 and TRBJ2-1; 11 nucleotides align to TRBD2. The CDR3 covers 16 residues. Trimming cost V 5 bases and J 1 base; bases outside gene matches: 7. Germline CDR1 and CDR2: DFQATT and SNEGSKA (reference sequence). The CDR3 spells CSAPTSGSASYNEQFF. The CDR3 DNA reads TGCAGTGCTCCTACTAGCGGGAGTGCTTCCTACAATGAGCAGTTCTTC.

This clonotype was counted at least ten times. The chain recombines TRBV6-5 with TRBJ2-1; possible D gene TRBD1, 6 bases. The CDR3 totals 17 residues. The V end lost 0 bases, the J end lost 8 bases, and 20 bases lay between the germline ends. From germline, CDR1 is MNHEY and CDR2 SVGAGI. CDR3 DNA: TGTGCCAGCAGTTACTCCTATACCACCTCCTACAGGGATGAGCAGTTCTTC. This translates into CASSYSYTTSYRDEQFF.

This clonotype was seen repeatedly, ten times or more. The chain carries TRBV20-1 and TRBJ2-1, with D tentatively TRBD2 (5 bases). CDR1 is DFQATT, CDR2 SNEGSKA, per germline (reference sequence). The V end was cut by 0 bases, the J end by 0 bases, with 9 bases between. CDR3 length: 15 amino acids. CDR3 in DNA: TGCAGTGCTAGAGAAGAGCGGTTCTCCTACAATGAGCAGTTCTTC. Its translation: CSAREERFSYNEQFF.

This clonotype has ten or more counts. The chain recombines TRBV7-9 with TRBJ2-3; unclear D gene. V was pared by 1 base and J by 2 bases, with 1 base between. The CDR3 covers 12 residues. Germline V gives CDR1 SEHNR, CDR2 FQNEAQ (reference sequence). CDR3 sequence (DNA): TGTGCCAGCAGCTTAGACACAGATACGCAGTATTTT. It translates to CASSLDTDTQYF.

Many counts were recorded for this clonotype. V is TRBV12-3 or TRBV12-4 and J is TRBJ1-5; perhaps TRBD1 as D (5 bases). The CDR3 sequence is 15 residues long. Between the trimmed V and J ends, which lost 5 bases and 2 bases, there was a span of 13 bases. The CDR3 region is CASSPKGQGNQPQHF. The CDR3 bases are TGTGCCAGCAGTCCCAAGGGGCAGGGCAATCAGCCCCAGCATTTT.

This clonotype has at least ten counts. CDR3 coding DNA: TGTGCCAGCAGCCCCTCGACCACAGGGATAGAGACCCAGTACTTC. It codes for CASSPSTTGIETQYF. The rearrangement uses TRBV7-3 and TRBJ2-5; a weak D match, TRBD1 (6 bases). The V gene's germline CDR1 is SGHTA and CDR2 FQGTGA. The V end was cut by 5 bases, the J end by 4 bases, with 17 bases between. The CDR3 has 15 amino acids.

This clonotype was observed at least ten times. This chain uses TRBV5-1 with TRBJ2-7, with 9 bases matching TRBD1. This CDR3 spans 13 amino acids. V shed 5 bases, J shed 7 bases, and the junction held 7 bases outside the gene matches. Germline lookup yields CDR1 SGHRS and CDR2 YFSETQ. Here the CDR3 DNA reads TGCGCCAGCAGTCGGGACAGGGTCGAAGAGCAGTACTTC. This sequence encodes CASSRDRVEEQYF. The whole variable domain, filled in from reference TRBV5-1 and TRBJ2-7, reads KAGVTQTPRYLIKTRGQQVTLSCSPISGHRSVSWYQQTPGQGLQFLFEYFSETQRNKGNFPGRFSGRQFSNSRSEMNVSTLELGDSALYLCASSRDRVEEQYFGPGTRLTVT.

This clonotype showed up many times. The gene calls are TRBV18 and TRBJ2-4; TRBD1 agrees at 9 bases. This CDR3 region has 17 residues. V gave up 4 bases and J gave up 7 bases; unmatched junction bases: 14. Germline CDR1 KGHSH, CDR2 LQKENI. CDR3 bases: TGTGCCAGCTCACACTCGGAGCTACAGGGGGCTCAGAACATTCAGTACTTC. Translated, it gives CASSHSELQGAQNIQYF.

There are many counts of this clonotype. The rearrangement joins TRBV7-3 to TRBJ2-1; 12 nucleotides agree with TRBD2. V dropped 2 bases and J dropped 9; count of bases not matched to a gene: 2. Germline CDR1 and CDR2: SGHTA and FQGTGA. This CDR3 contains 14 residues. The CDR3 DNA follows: TGTGCCAGCAGCTTACAACTAGCGGGGGGTGAGCAGTTCTTC. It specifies CASSLQLAGGEQFF.

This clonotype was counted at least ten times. CDR3 nucleotides: TGTGCCAGCAGTTACTCGGGGATTACCGGGGAGCTGTTTTTT. Its protein product is CASSYSGITGELFF. The genes are TRBV6-5 and TRBJ2-2; D not resolved. The V end was cut by 0 bases, the J end by 5 bases, with 7 bases between. The CDR3 loop spans 14 amino acids. Germline assignment: CDR1 MNHEY and CDR2 SVGAGI.

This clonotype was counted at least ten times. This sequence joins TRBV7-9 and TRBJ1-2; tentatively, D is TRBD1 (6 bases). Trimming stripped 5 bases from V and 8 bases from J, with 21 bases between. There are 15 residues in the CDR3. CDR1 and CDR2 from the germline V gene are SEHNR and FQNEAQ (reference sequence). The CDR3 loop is CASSLTSTGLWGYTF. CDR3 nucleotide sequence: TGTGCCAGCAGCCTAACCTCGACAGGCCTTTGGGGCTACACCTTC.

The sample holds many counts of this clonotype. The CDR3 nucleotides are TGTGCCAGCAGCGCGGGACTAGCCAGGACCTGGGATACGCAGTATTTT. It yields the protein CASSAGLARTWDTQYF. The chain recombines TRBV7-9 with TRBJ2-3; TRBD2 matches at 9 bases. V trimming: 5 bases; J trimming: 6 bases; junction bases outside the gene matches: 12. Germline V gene data show CDR1 as SEHNR and CDR2 as FQNEAQ (reference sequence). The CDR3 is 16 amino acids.

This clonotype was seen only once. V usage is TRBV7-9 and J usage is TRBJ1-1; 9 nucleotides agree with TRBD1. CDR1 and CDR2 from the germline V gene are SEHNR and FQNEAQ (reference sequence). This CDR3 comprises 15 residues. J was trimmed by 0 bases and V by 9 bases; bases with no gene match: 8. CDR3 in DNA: TGTGCCAGGAGCCCCGGACAGGGGATGAACACTGAAGCTTTCTTT. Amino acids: CARSPGQGMNTEAFF. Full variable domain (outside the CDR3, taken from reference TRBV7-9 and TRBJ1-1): DTGVSQNPRHKITKRGQNVTFRCDPISEHNRLYWYRQTLGQGPEFLTYFQNEAQLEKSRLLSDRFSAERPKGSFSTLEIQRTEQGDSAMYLCARSPGQGMNTEAFFGQGTRLTVV.

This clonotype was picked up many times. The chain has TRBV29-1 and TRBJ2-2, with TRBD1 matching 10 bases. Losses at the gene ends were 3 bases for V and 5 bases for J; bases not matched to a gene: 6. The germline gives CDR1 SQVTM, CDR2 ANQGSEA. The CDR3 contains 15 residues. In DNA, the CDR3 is TGCAGCGTTGATCGGACAGGGGGTAGGACCGGGGAGCTGTTTTTT. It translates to CSVDRTGGRTGELFF.

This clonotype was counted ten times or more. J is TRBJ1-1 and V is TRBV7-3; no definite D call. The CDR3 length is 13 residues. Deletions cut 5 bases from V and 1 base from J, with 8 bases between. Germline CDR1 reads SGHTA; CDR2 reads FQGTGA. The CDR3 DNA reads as TGTGCCAGCAGCCTCACCGAGAACACTGAAGCTTTCTTT. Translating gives CASSLTENTEAFF.

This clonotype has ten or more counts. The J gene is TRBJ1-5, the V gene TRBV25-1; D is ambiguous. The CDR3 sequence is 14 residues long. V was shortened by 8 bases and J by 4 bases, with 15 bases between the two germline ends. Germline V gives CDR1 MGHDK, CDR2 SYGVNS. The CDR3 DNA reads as TGTGCCAGCCGAGGTAAGGGTTCGAATCAGCCCCAGCATTTT. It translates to CASRGKGSNQPQHF.

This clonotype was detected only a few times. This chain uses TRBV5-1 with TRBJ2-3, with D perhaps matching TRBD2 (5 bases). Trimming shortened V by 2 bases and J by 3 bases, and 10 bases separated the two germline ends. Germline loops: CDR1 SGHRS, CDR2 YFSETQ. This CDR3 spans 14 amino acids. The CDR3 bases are TGCGCCAGCAGCTTACTCCTAGCAACAGATACGCAGTATTTT. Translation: CASSLLLATDTQYF.

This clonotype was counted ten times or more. Here the CDR3 DNA reads TGTGCCAGCAGCGTAACCAGGGGCTACGAGCAGTACTTC. This sequence encodes CASSVTRGYEQYF. The genes are TRBV13 and TRBJ2-7; D perhaps matches TRBD1 (6 bases). Trimming stripped 5 bases from V and 3 bases from J, with 11 bases between. This CDR3 is 13 amino acids long. Per the germline V gene, CDR1 is PRHDT and CDR2 is FYEKMQ (reference sequence).

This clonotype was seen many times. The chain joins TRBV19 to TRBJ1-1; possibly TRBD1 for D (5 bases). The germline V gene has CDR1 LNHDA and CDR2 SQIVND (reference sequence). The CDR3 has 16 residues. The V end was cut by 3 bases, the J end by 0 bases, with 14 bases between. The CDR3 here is CASSIPPGRMNTEAFF. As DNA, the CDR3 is TGTGCCAGTAGTATCCCGCCGGGACGTATGAACACTGAAGCTTTCTTT. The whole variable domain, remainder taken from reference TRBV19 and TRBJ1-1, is DGGITQSPKYLFRKEGQNVTLSCEQNLNHDAMYWYRQDPGQGLRLIYYSQIVNDFQKGDIAEGYSVSREKKESFPLTVTSAQKNPTAFYLCASSIPPGRMNTEAFFGQGTRLTVV.

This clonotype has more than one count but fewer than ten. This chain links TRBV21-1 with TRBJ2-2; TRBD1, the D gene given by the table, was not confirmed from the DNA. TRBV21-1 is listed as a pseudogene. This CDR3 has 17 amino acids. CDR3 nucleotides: TGTGCCAGCAGCAGGCGGGGACAGGGAGAGGGCACCGGGGAGCTGTTTTTT. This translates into CASSRRGQGEGTGELFF.